Shown below are 4 T cell receptor beta chains from a single sample sequenced in a study of blood T cells in healthy people across ages. Primed by a sample-barcoded 5' primer and a J-beta primer mix, a second PCR proceeded for about 6 to 11 cycles. TCRdb re-called the 5' RACE reads with MiXCR, one entry per CDR3 protein. The sample contains hundreds of thousands of distinct CDR3 sequences, about 56% of which appear only once. The sample taken for sequencing was blood. All receptors derive from a man aged 40-49 years in good health.

This clonotype was seen a single time. V is TRBV12-5 and J is TRBJ2-4, with TRBD1 matching 8 bases. From germline, CDR1 is LGHNT and CDR2 FRNRAP. V dropped 1 base and J dropped 4; count of bases not matched to a gene: 12. The CDR3 has 18 amino acids. CDR3 sequence (DNA): TGTGCTAGTGGTTTGGGTAGTGATACGACAGGGGTAAAAAACATTCAGTACTTC. This translates into CASGLGSDTTGVKNIQYF.

The chain employs TRBV20-1 and TRBJ1-2; 8 bases map to TRBD1. This CDR3 spans 13 amino acids. Per germline, CDR1 DFQATT and CDR2 SNEGSKA (reference sequence). J lost 5 bases, V lost 3 bases, and 5 bases had no gene match. In DNA form, the CDR3 reads TGCAGTGCTAGGCGACAGGGGTTATATGGCTACACCTTC. Protein sequence: CSARRQGLYGYTF.

With respect to this clonotype: A junction end diverges from the germline sequence, so it may reflect a read error. V gene TRBV3-1 combines with J gene TRBJ1-5; the match to TRBD1 covers 7 bases. The germline gives CDR1 LGHDT, CDR2 YNNKEL (reference sequence). This CDR3 has 15 residues. Here the CDR3 reads CASSQDTGVYQPQLF. The CDR3 DNA follows: TGTGCCAGCAGCCAAGATACAGGGGTTTATCAGCCCCAGCTTTTT.

The chain has TRBV7-2 and TRBJ2-5, with TRBD2 matching 11 bases. V trimming: 4 bases; J trimming: 11 bases; junction bases outside the gene matches: 15. This CDR3 comprises 16 residues. Germline-derived CDR1 and CDR2 are SGHTA and FQGNSA. Written as DNA, the CDR3 is TGTGCCAGCAGCTACAGGGTAACTAGCGGGGGCGATGAGCAGTACTTC. Translated, it gives CASSYRVTSGGDEQYF.